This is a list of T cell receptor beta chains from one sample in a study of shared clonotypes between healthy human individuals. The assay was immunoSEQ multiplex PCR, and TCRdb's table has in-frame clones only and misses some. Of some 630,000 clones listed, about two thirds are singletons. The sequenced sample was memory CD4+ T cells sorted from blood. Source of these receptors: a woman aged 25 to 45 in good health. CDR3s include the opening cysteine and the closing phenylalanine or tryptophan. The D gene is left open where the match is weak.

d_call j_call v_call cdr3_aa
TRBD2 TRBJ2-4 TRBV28 CASSLAGDVKNIQYF
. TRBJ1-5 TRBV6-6 CASTLRGSRNQPQHF
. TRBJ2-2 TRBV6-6 CASSYRGTTGELFF
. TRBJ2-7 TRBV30 CAWSRRVISEQYF
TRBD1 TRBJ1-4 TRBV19 CASNGQGGTNEKLFF
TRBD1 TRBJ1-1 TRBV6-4 CASSSNRGSTEAFF
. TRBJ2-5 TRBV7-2 CASASPNPGLETQYF
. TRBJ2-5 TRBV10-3 CAISDEARETQYF
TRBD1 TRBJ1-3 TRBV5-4 CASSPGQLGDTIYF
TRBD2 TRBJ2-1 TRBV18 CASSPSGSEQFF
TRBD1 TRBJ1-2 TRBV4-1 CASSAPSGTGLYYGYTF
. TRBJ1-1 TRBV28 CASSPTGRGTEAFF
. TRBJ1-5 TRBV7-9 CASSRQGTQPQHF
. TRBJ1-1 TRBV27 CASSGTRASGGATEAFF
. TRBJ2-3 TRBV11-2 CATRDTGGSDTQYF
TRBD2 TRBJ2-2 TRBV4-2 CASSSAGGYTGELFF
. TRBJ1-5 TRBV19 CASTAYSNQPQHF
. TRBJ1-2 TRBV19 CASSIVGTENYGYTF
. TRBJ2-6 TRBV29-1 CGSRSGANVLTF
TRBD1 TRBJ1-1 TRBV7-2 CASSIQGDTEAFF
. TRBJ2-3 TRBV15 CATSRERPGRTDTQYF
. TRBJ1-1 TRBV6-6 CASSPGQRYMNTEAFF
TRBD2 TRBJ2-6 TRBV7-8 CASSPEVGLAGGGANVLTF
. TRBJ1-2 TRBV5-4 CASSPWNRAYNYGYTF
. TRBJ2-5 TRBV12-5 CASGGDSTQETQYF
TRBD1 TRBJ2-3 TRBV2 CASSTGTGFTDTQYF
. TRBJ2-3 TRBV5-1 CASGTGTTFTDTQYF
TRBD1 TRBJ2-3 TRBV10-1 CASSEGTAWVDTQYF
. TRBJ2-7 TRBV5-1 CASSLGRSPYEQYF
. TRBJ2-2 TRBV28 CASSLYRANTGELFF
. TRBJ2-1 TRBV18 CASSPPLQYNEQFF